This section outlines one T cell receptor beta chain sequence together with its context. Its antigen is still unknown. Exclusion of a patient followed from autoimmune disease history or systemic immunosuppression. This entry comes from a study of OX40 agonist ivuxolimab in advanced cancers. The overall study: As their treatment, patients were administered ivuxolimab, an agonistic anti-OX40 (CD134) antibody. Study-wide points: The antigen specificity of the peripheral T cells (those that were expanded) was not determined. Dose levels from 0.1 to 3.0 mg/kg saw CD4+ and CD8+ blood T cells expand clonally by week 6.

The ends were cut back, 10 bases at V and 2 bases at J, with 9 bases in the middle. CDR1 is MNHEY and CDR2 is SMNVEV in the germline V gene (reference sequence). CDR3 length: 11 residues. Here immunoSEQ multiplex PCR was the method, and the copy in TCRdb shows in-frame clones only, minus some. The profile shows some 150,000 clones, roughly nine tenths of them singletons. The material sequenced was CD4+ or CD8+ T cells sorted from blood, taken in a trial of the OX40 agonist ivuxolimab. This chain links TRBV27 with TRBJ2-7; D unclear. This TCR was sampled from an adult with an advanced solid tumor such as melanoma, head and neck, liver or kidney cancer. The CDR3 protein is CATETPYEQYF. The CDR3 bases are TGTGCCACTGAAACCCCCTACGAGCAGTACTTC.